The 2 T cell receptor beta chains given below trace back to one sample, sequenced in a study. TCRdb redid the calling of the RT-PCR reads with MiXCR, one entry per CDR3 protein. The sample has 550,000 to 750,000 distinct CDR3 sequences, more than 13% seen once; the top ten hold about 3.9%. Sequencing input: memory CD4+ T cells from blood. The receptors come from a female donor in good health, serving as a healthy control.

This rearrangement joins TRBV6-2 or TRBV6-3 to TRBJ2-2; D possibly corresponds to TRBD2 (6 bases). Per germline, CDR1 MNHEY and CDR2 SVGEGT. The CDR3 is 16 amino acids. The V and J ends lost 6 bases and 3 bases respectively, with 17 bases between them. The CDR3 DNA reads TGTGCCAGCAGCGCTGTGGAGGGCCGGTACACCGGGGAGCTGTTTTTT. Translating it yields CASSAVEGRYTGELFF.

This chain connects TRBV29-1 to TRBJ1-1; D ambiguous. Germline V gene data show CDR1 as SQVTM and CDR2 as ANQGSEA. The CDR3 has 13 residues. Trimming cost V 7 bases and J 1 base, with 13 bases left between them. CDR3 nucleotides: TGCAGCGCCAAGTATAGACAGAACACTGAAGCTTTCTTT. It yields the protein CSAKYRQNTEAFF. Full variable domain (missing parts from reference TRBV29-1 and TRBJ1-1): SAVISQKPSRDICQRGTSLTIQCQVDSQVTMMFWYRQQPGQSLTLIATANQGSEATYESGFVIDKFPISRPNLTFSTLTVSNMSPEDSSIYLCSAKYRQNTEAFFGQGTRLTVV.